The 25 T cell receptor beta chains below all came from one sample that was sequenced in a study of blood T cell repertoires in COVID-19. Profiled with immunoSEQ multiplex PCR; TCRdb holds only in-frame clones, not every one. This sample has 39,000 or so clones; 91% occur once, and the top ten carry 2% to 2.5%. Sequenced material: peripheral blood. The receptors shown here come from a man aged 50 or older with active COVID-19.

V gene TRBV5-6 combines with J gene TRBJ2-7, with D tentatively TRBD1 (6 bases). V lost 1 base to trimming and J lost 5 bases, with 13 bases between them. In germline, CDR1 is SGHDT, CDR2 YYEEEE. This CDR3 spans 14 amino acids. The DNA for the CDR3 is TGTGCCAGCAGCTTGCCTACAGGGCAGGACGAGCAGTACTTC. The encoded protein is CASSLPTGQDEQYF.

The chain couples TRBV7-2 to TRBJ2-3; no clear D. V was trimmed by 6 bases and J by 6 bases, leaving 22 bases between them. The CDR3 is 16 residues long. Germline lookup yields CDR1 SGHTA and CDR2 FQGNSA. In nucleotides, the CDR3 is TGTGCCAGCAGTCTCACGTACCACAGCTATTCCGATACGCAGTATTTT. This sequence encodes CASSLTYHSYSDTQYF. The whole variable domain, remainder taken from reference TRBV7-2 and TRBJ2-3, is GAGVSQSPSNKVTEKGKDVELRCDPISGHTALYWYRQSLGQGLEFLIYFQGNSAPDKSGLPSDRFSAERTGGSVSTLTIQRTQQEDSAVYLCASSLTYHSYSDTQYFGPGTRLTVL.

The chain recombines TRBV13 with TRBJ2-1; TRBD2 matches 14 bases. V shed 5 bases and J 12 bases; nucleotides not matched to a gene: 9. The CDR3 contains 15 residues. Germline V gene lookup returns CDR1 PRHDT and CDR2 FYEKMQ (reference sequence). The CDR3 loop reads CASSIGTSGSFWQFF. The CDR3 DNA follows: TGTGCCAGCAGCATCGGGACTAGCGGGAGCTTTTGGCAGTTCTTC.

V usage is TRBV9 and J usage is TRBJ2-3, with D possibly matching TRBD2 (7 bases). V dropped 4 bases and J dropped 6 bases, with 21 bases sitting between them. This CDR3 comprises 16 residues. CDR1 is SGDLS and CDR2 is YYNGEE in the germline V gene. The CDR3 reads CASSWGAGEQADTQYF. For the CDR3, the DNA is TGTGCCAGCAGCTGGGGGGCGGGAGAGCAAGCTGATACGCAGTATTTT.

This rearrangement joins TRBV3-1 (or the pseudogene TRBV3-2) to TRBJ2-6; D uncertain. Germline V gene lookup returns CDR1 LGHDT and CDR2 YNNKEL (reference sequence). The CDR3 contains 14 residues. Trimming left V 4 bases short and J 0 bases short, with 4 bases between. In nucleotides, the CDR3 is TGTGCCAGCAGCCCTAGCTCTGGGGCCAACGTCCTGACTTTC. The encoded protein is CASSPSSGANVLTF.

The gene calls are TRBV13 and TRBJ2-5, with D maybe TRBD2 (5 bases). Germline CDR1 reads PRHDT; CDR2 reads FYEKMQ (reference sequence). The CDR3 is 14 residues long. V was trimmed by 0 bases and J by 5 bases, leaving 10 bases between them. This chain's CDR3 is CASSLGRGGETQYF. The CDR3 coding sequence is TGTGCCAGCAGCTTAGGTCGGGGTGGGGAGACCCAGTACTTC.

The chain joins TRBV11-2 to TRBJ2-7; the match to TRBD2 covers 12 bases. The CDR3 length is 17 residues. Trimming cost V 7 bases and J 6 bases; bases outside gene matches: 16. Germline V gene sequence: CDR1 SGHAT, CDR2 FQNNGV. The CDR3 reads CASKKRLAGAPDSEQYF. CDR3 in DNA: TGTGCCAGCAAAAAGAGACTAGCGGGAGCTCCGGATAGCGAGCAGTACTTC. The complete variable domain, with remaining parts taken from reference TRBV11-2 and TRBJ2-7, reads EAGVAQSPRYKIIEKRQSVAFWCNPISGHATLYWYQQILGQGPKLLIQFQNNGVVDDSQLPKDRFSAERLKGVDSTLKIQPAKLEDSAVYLCASKKRLAGAPDSEQYFGPGTRLTVT.

The chain links TRBV10-3 to TRBJ1-2, with 12 bases matching TRBD1. Trimming at V came to 11 bases and at J to 7 bases, leaving 17 bases not matched to a gene. Germline CDR1 and CDR2: ENHRY and SYGVKD. This CDR3 contains 16 residues. In nucleotides, the CDR3 is TGTGCCCTTAACTCCGGGACAGGGGGCTCAGCTTTTGGCTACACCTTC. Protein product: CALNSGTGGSAFGYTF.

For this clone: One junction end does not reproduce the germline sequence, and a read error may be involved. The J gene is TRBJ1-2, the V gene TRBV16; 7 bases align to TRBD1. This CDR3 region has 14 residues. Per germline, CDR1 KGHSY and CDR2 FQNENV. CDR3 region: CASSQYRTGYAYTF. The CDR3 region has the DNA TGTGCCAGCAGCCAATATCGGACAGGTTATGCCTACACCTTC. The whole variable domain, filled in from reference TRBV16 and TRBJ1-2, reads GEEVAQTPKHLVRGEGQKAKLYCAPIKGHSYVFWYQQVLKNEFKFLISFQNENVFDETGMPKERFSAKCLPNSPCSLEIQATKLEDSAVYFCASSQYRTGYAYTFGSGTRLTVV.

J is TRBJ2-7 and V is TRBV30; TRBD1 matches at 7 bases. The V gene's germline CDR1 is GTSNPN and CDR2 SVGIG (reference sequence). The CDR3 extends over 13 amino acids. V lost 7 bases, J lost 2 bases, and 8 bases stayed unmatched. The CDR3 loop is CASSDRSPYEQYF. In nucleotides, the CDR3 is TGTGCCTCGTCGGACAGGTCCCCCTACGAGCAGTACTTC.

The genes are TRBV7-9 and TRBJ2-3, with TRBD2 matching over 10 bases. The V gene end was trimmed by 4 bases and the J gene end by 2 bases; junction bases not matched to a gene: 6. Per germline, CDR1 SEHNR and CDR2 FQNEAQ (reference sequence). The CDR3 length is 16 residues. The CDR3 nucleotides read TGTGCCAGCAGCTCCCTAGCGGGGGACTCCACAGATACGCAGTATTTT. It is translated as CASSSLAGDSTDTQYF. Based on the CDR3 plus reference TRBV7-9 and TRBJ2-3, the full variable domain is DTGVSQNPRHKITKRGQNVTFRCDPISEHNRLYWYRQTLGQGPEFLTYFQNEAQLEKSRLLSDRFSAERPKGSFSTLEIQRTEQGDSAMYLCASSSLAGDSTDTQYFGPGTRLTVL.

The CDR3 DNA reads as TGTGCCAGCTCTCCTCCGTTGACAGGTATCGGCGGCTACACCTTC. Translation gives CASSPPLTGIGGYTF. The V and J genes are TRBV18 and TRBJ1-2, with a possible D match to TRBD1 (6 bases). There are 15 residues in the CDR3. Germline-derived CDR1 and CDR2 are KGHSH and LQKENI. Trimming took off 6 bases at V and 8 bases at J, with 22 bases between the two ends.

The CDR3 DNA is TGTGCCAGCAGCTTACATAACAATGAGCAGTTCTTC. Protein product: CASSLHNNEQFF. J is TRBJ2-1 and V is TRBV5-4, with D unclear. From germline, CDR1 is SGHNT and CDR2 YYREEE (reference sequence). Trimming removed 2 bases from V and 5 bases from J, with 5 bases in between. The CDR3 loop spans 12 amino acids.

This chain links TRBV12-5 with TRBJ2-7, with D unresolved. Trimming removed 3 bases at V and 0 bases at J, with 6 bases between. CDR3 length: 13 residues. Germline V gene data show CDR1 as LGHNT and CDR2 as FRNRAP. The CDR3 DNA reads TGTGCTAGTGGTTTCCCCAGCTCCTACGAGCAGTACTTC. As protein: CASGFPSSYEQYF.

The chain has TRBV19 and TRBJ2-5; TRBD2 agrees at 14 bases. The V gene end was trimmed by 4 bases and the J gene end by 4 bases; junction bases not matched to a gene: 5. This CDR3 has 16 amino acids. Germline assignment: CDR1 LNHDA and CDR2 SQIVND (reference sequence). In DNA form, the CDR3 reads TGTGCCAGTAGTAACCGACTAGCGGGAGGGTCAGAGACCCAGTACTTC. This translates into CASSNRLAGGSETQYF.

This clone was picked up one time. The chain employs TRBV5-1 and TRBJ2-1; 8 bases agree with TRBD1. This CDR3 spans 15 amino acids. V trimming: 4 bases; J trimming: 4 bases; junction bases outside the gene matches: 7. Germline assignment: CDR1 SGHRS and CDR2 YFSETQ. As DNA, the CDR3 is TGCGCCAGCAGCGATCAGGGGGCGCTTTACAATGAGCAGTTCTTC. It yields the protein CASSDQGALYNEQFF.

The chain recombines TRBV4-1 with TRBJ1-1; D ambiguous. The CDR3 is made up of 14 amino acids. Germline lookup yields CDR1 MGHRA and CDR2 YSYEKL. The V end lost 1 base, the J end lost 3 bases, and 9 bases lay between the germline ends. This chain's CDR3 is CASSQGREYTEAFF. In DNA, the CDR3 is TGCGCCAGCAGCCAAGGGAGGGAGTACACTGAAGCTTTCTTT.

The J gene is TRBJ2-5, the V gene TRBV3-1 (or the pseudogene TRBV3-2); 13 bases fit TRBD2. Per germline, CDR1 LGHDT and CDR2 YNNKEL (reference sequence). V lost 4 bases to trimming and J lost 9 bases; unmatched junction nucleotides: 8. This CDR3 is built from 15 residues. This CDR3 is CASSPGLAGAGAQYF. The CDR3 nucleotides read TGTGCCAGCAGCCCCGGACTAGCGGGGGCCGGGGCCCAGTACTTC.

The chain recombines TRBV7-9 with TRBJ2-1; D is undetermined. Between the trimmed V and J ends, which lost 5 bases and 8 bases, there was a span of 7 bases. Germline V gene data show CDR1 as SEHNR and CDR2 as FQNEAQ (reference sequence). This CDR3 has 11 residues. In nucleotides, the CDR3 is TGTGCCAGCAGCGAGGCCGATGAGCAGTTCTTC. Translated, it gives CASSEADEQFF.

The chain is built from TRBV6-1 and TRBJ2-2; TRBD2 aligns across 9 bases. J was trimmed by 6 bases and V by 2 bases; bases with no gene match: 10. Germline V gene lookup returns CDR1 MNHNS and CDR2 SASEGT. The CDR3 has 17 residues. CDR3 loop: CASSEPRVSGGSGELFF. CDR3 coding DNA: TGTGCCAGCAGTGAACCCCGCGTTAGCGGGGGATCCGGGGAGCTGTTTTTT.

This sequence joins TRBV30 and TRBJ1-4, with D possibly matching TRBD1 (6 bases). This CDR3 has 16 amino acids. V was shortened by 3 bases and J by 3 bases, with 17 bases between the two germline ends. CDR1 GTSNPN and CDR2 SVGIG come from the germline V gene (reference sequence). In nucleotides, the CDR3 is TGTGCCTGGAGAGCGTCCAGGGGACGGGCTAATGAAAAACTGTTTTTT. Protein product: CAWRASRGRANEKLFF.

The rearrangement links TRBV2 to TRBJ2-2; 8 positions agree with TRBD1. CDR3 size: 12 residues. J gave up 5 bases and V 9 bases, and 2 bases lay outside the gene matches. CDR1 is SNHLY and CDR2 is FYNNEI in the germline V gene. CDR3 in amino acids: CASRQGTGELFF. The CDR3 nucleotides are TGTGCCAGTAGACAGGGGACCGGGGAGCTGTTTTTT.

The chain joins TRBV30 to TRBJ1-1, with no clear D. CDR3 length: 13 residues. The V and J ends lost 0 bases and 0 bases respectively, with 5 bases between them. Germline loops: CDR1 GTSNPN, CDR2 SVGIG (reference sequence). The CDR3 is CAWSVQLNTEAFF. In DNA form, the CDR3 reads TGTGCCTGGAGTGTACAGTTGAACACTGAAGCTTTCTTT. Looking up the rest from reference TRBV30 and TRBJ1-1 gives the full variable domain: SQTIHQWPATLVQPVGSPLSLECTVEGTSNPNLYWYRQAAGRGLQLLFYSVGIGQISSEVPQNLSASRPQDRQFILSSKKLLLSDSGFYLCAWSVQLNTEAFFGQGTRLTVV.

J is TRBJ1-3 and V is TRBV5-1, with TRBD1 identical over 7 bases. The CDR3 runs 16 residues. In germline, CDR1 is SGHRS, CDR2 YFSETQ. V was clipped by 2 bases and J by 0 bases; unmatched bases: 5. Written as DNA, the CDR3 is TGCGCCAGCAGCTTAGGAGACAGGGTCTCTGGAAACACCATATATTTT. It codes for CASSLGDRVSGNTIYF. Using reference TRBV5-1 and TRBJ1-3 for the parts outside the CDR3, the full variable domain is KAGVTQTPRYLIKTRGQQVTLSCSPISGHRSVSWYQQTPGQGLQFLFEYFSETQRNKGNFPGRFSGRQFSNSRSEMNVSTLELGDSALYLCASSLGDRVSGNTIYFGEGSWLTVV.

This chain connects TRBV5-1 to TRBJ1-1; TRBD1 agrees at 8 bases. V was pared by 8 bases and J by 0 bases, with 3 bases of the junction left unmatched. The CDR3 has 13 residues. CDR1 SGHRS and CDR2 YFSETQ come from the germline V gene. CDR3 in amino acids: CASRTGMNTEAFF. DNA for the CDR3: TGCGCCAGTAGGACAGGGATGAACACTGAAGCTTTCTTT.